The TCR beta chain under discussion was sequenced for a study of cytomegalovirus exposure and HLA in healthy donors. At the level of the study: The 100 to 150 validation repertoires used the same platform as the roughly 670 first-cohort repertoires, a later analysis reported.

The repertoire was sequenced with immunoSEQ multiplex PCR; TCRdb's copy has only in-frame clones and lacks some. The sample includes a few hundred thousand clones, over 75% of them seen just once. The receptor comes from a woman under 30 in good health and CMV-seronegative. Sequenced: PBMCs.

CDR3 in amino acids: CASSVGPGGPGEQYF. The CDR3 bases are TGTGCCAGCAGCGTAGGACCGGGAGGGCCAGGCGAGCAGTACTTC. This chain uses TRBV9 with TRBJ2-7; 8 bases are a match to TRBD2. V dropped 0 bases and J dropped 6; count of bases not matched to a gene: 8. This CDR3 comprises 15 residues. CDR1 is SGDLS and CDR2 is YYNGEE in the germline V gene.